The 4 T cell receptor beta chains reported below all come from one sample, sequenced in a study of blood T cell repertoires in COVID-19. Data came from immunoSEQ multiplex PCR; TCRdb stores just in-frame clones and leaves some out. The table shows approximately 100,000 clones, with around 85% occurring only once. The specimen was peripheral blood. The receptor set was obtained from a woman aged 70 to 79 with active or convalescent COVID-19.

The chain employs TRBV27 and TRBJ2-7; 7 nucleotides match TRBD1. Germline CDR1 MNHEY, CDR2 SMNVEV (reference sequence). V was pared by 5 bases and J by 2 bases, with 6 bases of the junction left unmatched. This CDR3 region has 14 residues. DNA of the CDR3: TGTGCCAGCAGTATACAGGGGTTCGCCTACGAGCAGTACTTC. It encodes CASSIQGFAYEQYF.

The chain couples TRBV29-1 to TRBJ1-2; D might be TRBD1 (6 bases). This CDR3 region has 14 residues. The V end was cut by 6 bases, the J end by 4 bases, with 18 bases between. The germline V gene encodes CDR1 SQVTM and CDR2 ANQGSEA. The CDR3 loop reads CSVVPGQGLYGYTF. CDR3 bases: TGCAGCGTCGTCCCGGGACAAGGACTCTATGGCTACACCTTC.

The rearrangement uses TRBV6-5 and TRBJ1-3; tentatively, D is TRBD1 (6 bases). This CDR3 comprises 15 residues. V dropped 5 bases and J dropped 0 bases, with 11 bases sitting between them. CDR1 and CDR2 from the germline V gene are MNHEY and SVGAGI. The CDR3 loop is CASSRGGPSGNTIYF. In DNA, the CDR3 is TGTGCCAGCAGTCGGGGGGGGCCCTCTGGAAACACCATATATTTT.

A few counts support this clone. The chain couples TRBV7-2 to TRBJ2-3; 8 positions match TRBD2. The junction had 4 bases not matched to a gene; V was cut back by 2 bases and J by 3 bases. The V gene's germline CDR1 is SGHTA and CDR2 FQGNSA. CDR3 length equals 15 residues. CDR3 sequence reads: CASSLSRGRTDTQYF. The CDR3 DNA sequence: TGTGCCAGCAGCTTATCTCGCGGGAGGACAGATACGCAGTATTTT.